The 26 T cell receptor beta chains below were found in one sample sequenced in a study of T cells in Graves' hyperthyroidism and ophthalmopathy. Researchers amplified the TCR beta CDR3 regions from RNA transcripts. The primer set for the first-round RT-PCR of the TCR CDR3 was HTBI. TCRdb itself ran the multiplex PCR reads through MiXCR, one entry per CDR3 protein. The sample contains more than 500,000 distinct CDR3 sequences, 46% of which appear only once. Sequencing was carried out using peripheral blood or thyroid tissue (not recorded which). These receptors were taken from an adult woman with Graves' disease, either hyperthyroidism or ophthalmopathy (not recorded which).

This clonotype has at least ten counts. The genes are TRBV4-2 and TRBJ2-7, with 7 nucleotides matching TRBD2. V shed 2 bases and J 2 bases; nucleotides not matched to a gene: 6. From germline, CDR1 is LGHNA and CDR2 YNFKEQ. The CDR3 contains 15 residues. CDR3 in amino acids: CASSQHAGATYEQYF. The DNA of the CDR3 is TGTGCCAGCAGCCAACACGCGGGAGCGACCTACGAGCAGTACTTC.

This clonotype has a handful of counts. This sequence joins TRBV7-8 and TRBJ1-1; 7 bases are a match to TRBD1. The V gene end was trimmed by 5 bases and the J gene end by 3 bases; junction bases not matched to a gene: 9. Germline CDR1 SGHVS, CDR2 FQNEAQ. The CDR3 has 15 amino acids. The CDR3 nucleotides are TGTGCCAGCAGCCCGACAGGGTCGAGGTACACTGAAGCTTTCTTT. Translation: CASSPTGSRYTEAFF.

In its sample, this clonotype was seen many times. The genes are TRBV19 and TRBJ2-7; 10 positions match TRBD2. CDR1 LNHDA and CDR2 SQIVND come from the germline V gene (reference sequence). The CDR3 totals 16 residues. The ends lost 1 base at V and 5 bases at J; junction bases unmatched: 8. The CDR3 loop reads CASSIVTASGSNEQYF. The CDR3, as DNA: TGTGCCAGTAGTATAGTAACAGCTAGCGGGAGCAACGAGCAGTACTTC.

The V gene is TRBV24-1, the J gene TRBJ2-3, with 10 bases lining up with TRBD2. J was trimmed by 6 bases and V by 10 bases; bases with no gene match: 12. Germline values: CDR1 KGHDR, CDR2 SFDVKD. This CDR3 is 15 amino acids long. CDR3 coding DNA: TGTGCCACTGAACGAGCGGGAGGGCTCGGGGATACGCAGTATTTT. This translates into CATERAGGLGDTQYF.

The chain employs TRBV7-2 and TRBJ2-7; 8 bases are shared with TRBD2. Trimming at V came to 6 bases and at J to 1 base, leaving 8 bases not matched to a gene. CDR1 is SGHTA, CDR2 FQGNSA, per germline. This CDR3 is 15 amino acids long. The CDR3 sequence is CASRPGLALSYEQYF. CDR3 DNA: TGTGCCAGCAGACCCGGACTAGCCCTATCCTACGAGCAGTACTTC.

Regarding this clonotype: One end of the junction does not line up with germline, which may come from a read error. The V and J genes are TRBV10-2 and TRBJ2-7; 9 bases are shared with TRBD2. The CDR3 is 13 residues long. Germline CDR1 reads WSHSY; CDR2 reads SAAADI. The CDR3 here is CASSSGEAYEQYF. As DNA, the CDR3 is TGTGCCAGCTCTAGCGGGGAAGCCTACGAGCAGTACTTC.

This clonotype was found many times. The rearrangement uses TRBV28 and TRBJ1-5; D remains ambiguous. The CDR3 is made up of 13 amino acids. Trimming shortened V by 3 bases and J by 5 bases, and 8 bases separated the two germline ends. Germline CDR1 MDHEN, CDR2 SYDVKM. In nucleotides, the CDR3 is TGTGCCAGCAGTTTTCCAGCGCATCAGCCCCAGCATTTT. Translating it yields CASSFPAHQPQHF. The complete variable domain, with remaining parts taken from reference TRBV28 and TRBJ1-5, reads DVKVTQSSRYLVKRTGEKVFLECVQDMDHENMFWYRQDPGLGLRLIYFSYDVKMKEKGDIPEGYSVSREKKERFSLILESASTNQTSMYLCASSFPAHQPQHFGDGTRLSIL.

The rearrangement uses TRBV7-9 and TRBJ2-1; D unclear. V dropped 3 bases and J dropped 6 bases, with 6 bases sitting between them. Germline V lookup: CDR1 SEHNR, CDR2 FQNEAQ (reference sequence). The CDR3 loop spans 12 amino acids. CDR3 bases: TGTGCCAGCAGCTTCGTTGGCAATGAGCAGTTCTTC. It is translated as CASSFVGNEQFF.

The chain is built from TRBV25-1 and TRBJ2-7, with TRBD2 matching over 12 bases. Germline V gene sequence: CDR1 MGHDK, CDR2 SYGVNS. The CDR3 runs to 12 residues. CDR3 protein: CARAGLAGEQYF. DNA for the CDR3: TGTGCTAGGGCGGGACTAGCGGGCGAGCAGTACTTC.

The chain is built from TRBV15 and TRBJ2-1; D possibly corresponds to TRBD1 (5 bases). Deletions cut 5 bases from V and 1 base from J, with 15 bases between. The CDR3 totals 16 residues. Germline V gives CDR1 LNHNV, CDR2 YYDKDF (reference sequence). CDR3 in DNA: TGTGCCACCAGCCCCCAACCGACAGTGTCCTACAATGAGCAGTTCTTC. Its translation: CATSPQPTVSYNEQFF.

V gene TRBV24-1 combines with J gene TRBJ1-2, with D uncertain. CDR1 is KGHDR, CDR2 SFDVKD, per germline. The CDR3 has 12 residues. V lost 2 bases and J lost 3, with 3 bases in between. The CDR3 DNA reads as TGTGCCACCAGTGATTCCTACTATGGCTACACCTTC. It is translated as CATSDSYYGYTF.

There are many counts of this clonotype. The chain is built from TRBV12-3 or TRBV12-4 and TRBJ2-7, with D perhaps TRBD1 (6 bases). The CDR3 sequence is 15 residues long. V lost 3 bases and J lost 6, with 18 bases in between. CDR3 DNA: TGTGCCAGCAGTTTCCAGGTTGGGACAACGCCCGAGCAGTACTTC. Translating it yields CASSFQVGTTPEQYF.

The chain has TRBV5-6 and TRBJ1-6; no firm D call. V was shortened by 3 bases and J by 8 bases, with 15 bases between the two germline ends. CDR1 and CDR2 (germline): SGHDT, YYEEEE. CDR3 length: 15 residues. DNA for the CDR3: TGTGCCAGCAGCTCTTCCTGGGAGGGAGATTCACCCCTCCACTTT. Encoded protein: CASSSSWEGDSPLHF.

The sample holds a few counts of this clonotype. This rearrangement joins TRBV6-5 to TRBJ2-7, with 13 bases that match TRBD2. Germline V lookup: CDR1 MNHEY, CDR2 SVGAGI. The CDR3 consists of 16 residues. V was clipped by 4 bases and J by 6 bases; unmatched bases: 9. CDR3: CASSLLAGGPSTEQYF. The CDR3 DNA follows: TGTGCCAGCAGTTTACTAGCGGGAGGGCCGTCCACCGAGCAGTACTTC.

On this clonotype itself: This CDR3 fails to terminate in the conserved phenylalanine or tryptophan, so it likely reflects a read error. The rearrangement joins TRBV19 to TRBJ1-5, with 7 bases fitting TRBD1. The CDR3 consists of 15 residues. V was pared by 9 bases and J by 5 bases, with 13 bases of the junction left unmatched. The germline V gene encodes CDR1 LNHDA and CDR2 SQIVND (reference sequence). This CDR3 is CASTRGGRFHQPQHL. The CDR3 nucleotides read TGTGCCAGCACCAGGGGGGGCCGTTTCCATCAGCCCCAGCATCTT.

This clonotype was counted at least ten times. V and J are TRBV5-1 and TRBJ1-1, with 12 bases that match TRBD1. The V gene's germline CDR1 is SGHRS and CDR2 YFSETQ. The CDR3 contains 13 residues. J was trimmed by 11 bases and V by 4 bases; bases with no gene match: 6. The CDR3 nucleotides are TGCGCCAGCAGCCCGGGACAGGGGGCGGCTGCTTTCTTT. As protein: CASSPGQGAAAFF.

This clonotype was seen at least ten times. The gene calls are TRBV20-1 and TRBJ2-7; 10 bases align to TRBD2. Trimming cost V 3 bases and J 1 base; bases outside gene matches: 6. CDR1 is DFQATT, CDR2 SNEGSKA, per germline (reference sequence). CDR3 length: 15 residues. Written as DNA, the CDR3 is TGCAGTGCTAGTCCCCTAGCGGGAGCTTCCTACGAGCAGTACTTC. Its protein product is CSASPLAGASYEQYF.

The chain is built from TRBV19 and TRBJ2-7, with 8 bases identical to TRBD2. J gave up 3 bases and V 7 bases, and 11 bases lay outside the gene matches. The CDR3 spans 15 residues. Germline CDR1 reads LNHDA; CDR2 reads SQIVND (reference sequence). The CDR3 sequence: CASKGHLAGHYEQYF. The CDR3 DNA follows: TGTGCCAGTAAGGGCCATCTAGCGGGCCACTACGAGCAGTACTTC.

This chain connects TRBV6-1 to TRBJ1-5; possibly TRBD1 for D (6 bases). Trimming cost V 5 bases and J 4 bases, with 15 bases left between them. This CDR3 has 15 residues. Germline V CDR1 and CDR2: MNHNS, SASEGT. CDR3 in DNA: TGTGCCAGCAGTAGGGGGGGGATCTCAAATCAGCCCCAGCATTTT. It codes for CASSRGGISNQPQHF.

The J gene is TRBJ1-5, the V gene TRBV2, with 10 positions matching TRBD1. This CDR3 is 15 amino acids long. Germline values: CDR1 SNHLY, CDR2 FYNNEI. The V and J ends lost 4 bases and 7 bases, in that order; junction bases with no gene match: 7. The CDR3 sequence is CASSARDRGRQPQHF. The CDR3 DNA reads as TGTGCCAGCAGTGCCCGGGACAGGGGACGGCAGCCCCAGCATTTT.

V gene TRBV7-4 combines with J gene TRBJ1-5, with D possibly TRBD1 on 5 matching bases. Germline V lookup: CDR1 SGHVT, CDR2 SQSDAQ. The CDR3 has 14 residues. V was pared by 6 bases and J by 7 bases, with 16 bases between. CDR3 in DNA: TGTGCCAGCAGTCCCGGGGCAGGGACGCAGCCCCAGCATTTT. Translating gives CASSPGAGTQPQHF.

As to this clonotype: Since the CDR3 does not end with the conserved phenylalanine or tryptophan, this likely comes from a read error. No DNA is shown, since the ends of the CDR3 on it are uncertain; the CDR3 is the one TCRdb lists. The chain's CDR3 is CASSEFLWFGYTFGS. The chain uses TRBV25-1 and TRBJ2-5. The CDR3 is 15 residues long, counting both termini. CDR1 and CDR2 (germline): MGHDK, SYGVNS.

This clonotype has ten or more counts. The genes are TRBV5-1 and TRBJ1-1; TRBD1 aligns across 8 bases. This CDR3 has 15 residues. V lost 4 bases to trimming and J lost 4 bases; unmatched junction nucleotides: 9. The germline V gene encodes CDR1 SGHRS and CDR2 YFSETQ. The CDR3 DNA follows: TGCGCCAGCAGCCCTACAGGGGGTAGTGTCACTGAAGCTTTCTTT. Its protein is CASSPTGGSVTEAFF.

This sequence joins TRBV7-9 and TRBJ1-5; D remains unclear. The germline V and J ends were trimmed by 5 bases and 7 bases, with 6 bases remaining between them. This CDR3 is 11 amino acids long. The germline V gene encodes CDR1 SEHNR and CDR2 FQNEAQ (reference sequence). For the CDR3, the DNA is TGTGCCAGCAGCCCCCCCCAGCCCCAGCATTTT. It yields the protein CASSPPQPQHF.

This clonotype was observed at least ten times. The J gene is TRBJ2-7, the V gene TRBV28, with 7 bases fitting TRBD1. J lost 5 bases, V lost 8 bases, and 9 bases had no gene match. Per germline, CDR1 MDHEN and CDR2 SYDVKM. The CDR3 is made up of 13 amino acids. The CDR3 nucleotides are TGTGCCAGCGGGTGGACAGGAGTCGACGAGCAGTACTTC. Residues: CASGWTGVDEQYF.

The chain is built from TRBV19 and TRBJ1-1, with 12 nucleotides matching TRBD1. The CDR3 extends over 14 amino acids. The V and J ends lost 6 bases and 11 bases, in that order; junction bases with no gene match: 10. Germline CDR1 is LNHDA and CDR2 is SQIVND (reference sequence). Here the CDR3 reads CASRSGTGGEGAFF. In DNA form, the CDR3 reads TGTGCCAGTAGATCGGGGACAGGGGGCGAGGGGGCTTTCTTT.